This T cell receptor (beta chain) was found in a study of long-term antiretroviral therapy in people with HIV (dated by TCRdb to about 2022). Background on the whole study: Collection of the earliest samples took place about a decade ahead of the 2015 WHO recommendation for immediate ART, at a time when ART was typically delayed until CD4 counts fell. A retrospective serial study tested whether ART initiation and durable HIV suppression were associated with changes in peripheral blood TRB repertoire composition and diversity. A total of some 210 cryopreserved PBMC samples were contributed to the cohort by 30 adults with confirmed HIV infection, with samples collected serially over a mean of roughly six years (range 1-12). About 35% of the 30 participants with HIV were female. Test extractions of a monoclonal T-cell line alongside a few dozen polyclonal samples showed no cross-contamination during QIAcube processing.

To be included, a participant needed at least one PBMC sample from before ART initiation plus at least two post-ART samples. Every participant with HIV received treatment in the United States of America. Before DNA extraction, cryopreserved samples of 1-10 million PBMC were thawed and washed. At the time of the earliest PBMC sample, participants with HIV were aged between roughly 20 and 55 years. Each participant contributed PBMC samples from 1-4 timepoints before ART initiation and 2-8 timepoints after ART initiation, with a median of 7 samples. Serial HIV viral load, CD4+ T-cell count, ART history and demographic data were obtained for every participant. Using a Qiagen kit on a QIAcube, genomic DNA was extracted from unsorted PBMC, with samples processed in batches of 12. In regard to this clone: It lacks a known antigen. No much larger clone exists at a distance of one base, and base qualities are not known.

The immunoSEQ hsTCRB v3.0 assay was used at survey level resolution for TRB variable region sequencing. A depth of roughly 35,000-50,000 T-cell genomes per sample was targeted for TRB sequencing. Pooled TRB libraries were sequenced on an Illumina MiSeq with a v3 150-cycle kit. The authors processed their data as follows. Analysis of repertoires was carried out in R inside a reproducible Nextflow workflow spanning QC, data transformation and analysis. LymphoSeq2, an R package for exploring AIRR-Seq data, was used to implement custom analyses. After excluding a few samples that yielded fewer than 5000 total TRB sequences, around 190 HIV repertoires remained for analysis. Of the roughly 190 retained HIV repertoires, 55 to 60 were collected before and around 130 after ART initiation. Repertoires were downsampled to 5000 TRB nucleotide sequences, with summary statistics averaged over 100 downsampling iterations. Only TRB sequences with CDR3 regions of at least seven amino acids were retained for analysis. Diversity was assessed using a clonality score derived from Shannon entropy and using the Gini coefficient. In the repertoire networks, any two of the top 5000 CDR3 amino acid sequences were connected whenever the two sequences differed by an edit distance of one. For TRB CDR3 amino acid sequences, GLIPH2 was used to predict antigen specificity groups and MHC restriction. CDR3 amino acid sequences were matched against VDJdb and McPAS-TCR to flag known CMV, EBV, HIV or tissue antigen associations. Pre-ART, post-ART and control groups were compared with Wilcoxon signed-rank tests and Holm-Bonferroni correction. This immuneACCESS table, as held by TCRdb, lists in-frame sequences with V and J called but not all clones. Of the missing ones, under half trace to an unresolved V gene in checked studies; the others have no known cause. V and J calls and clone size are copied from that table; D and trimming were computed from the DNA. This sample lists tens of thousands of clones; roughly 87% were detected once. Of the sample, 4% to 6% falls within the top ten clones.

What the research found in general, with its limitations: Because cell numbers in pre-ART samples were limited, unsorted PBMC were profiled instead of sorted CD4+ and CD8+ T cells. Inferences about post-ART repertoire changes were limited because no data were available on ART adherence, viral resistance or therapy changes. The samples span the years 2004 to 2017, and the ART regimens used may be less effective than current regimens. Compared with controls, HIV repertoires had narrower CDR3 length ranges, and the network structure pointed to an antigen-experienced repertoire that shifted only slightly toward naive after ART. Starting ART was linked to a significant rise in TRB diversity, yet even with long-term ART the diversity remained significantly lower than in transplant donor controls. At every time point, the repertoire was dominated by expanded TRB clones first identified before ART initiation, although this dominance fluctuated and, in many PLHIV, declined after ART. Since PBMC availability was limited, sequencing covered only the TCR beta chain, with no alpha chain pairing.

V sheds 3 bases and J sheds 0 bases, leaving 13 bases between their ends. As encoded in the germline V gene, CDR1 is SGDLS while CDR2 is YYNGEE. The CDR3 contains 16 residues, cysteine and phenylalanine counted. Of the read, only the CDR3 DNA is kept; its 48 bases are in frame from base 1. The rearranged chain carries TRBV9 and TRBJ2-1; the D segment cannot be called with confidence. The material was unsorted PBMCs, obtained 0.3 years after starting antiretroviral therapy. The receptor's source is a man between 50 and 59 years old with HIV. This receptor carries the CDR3 CASSAPTRSSYNEQFF. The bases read TGTGCCAGCAGCGCCCCGACCCGGAGCTCCTACAATGAGCAGTTCTTC.